A selection of T cell receptor beta chains follows, all from one sample in a study of cytomegalovirus exposure and HLA in healthy donors. Produced via immunoSEQ multiplex PCR; TCRdb's table is partial and in-frame only. This table holds 150,000 to 200,000 clones, more than 70% found once. What was sequenced was PBMCs. All receptors come from a woman aged 18-35 years in good health and CMV-seronegative. The CDR3 runs from the conserved cysteine through the conserved F or W. A D gene is named only where the DNA matches it firmly. The listing skips clone size in some rows; elsewhere it reads once, few, many or a size class.

TRBJ1-6 TRBV2 few TRBD1 TGTGCCAGCATGGACAGGGTGTATTCACCCCTCCACTTT CASMDRVYSPLHF
TRBJ2-1 TRBV2 . TRBD1 TGTGCCAGCAGGAACCCCAACAGGGGAACTTACAATGAGCAGTTCTTC CASRNPNRGTYNEQFF
TRBJ1-1 TRBV5-1 . . TGCGCCAGCAGCTTGGCGGAGGGGCGTTACACTGAAGCTTTCTTT CASSLAEGRYTEAFF
TRBJ2-1 TRBV11-2 . TRBD2 TGTGCCAGCAGCCCACGGACTAGCGACAATGAGCAGTTCTTC CASSPRTSDNEQFF
TRBJ2-7 TRBV11-2 once TRBD1 TGTGCCAGCAGCCCCGACAGGGTGTTTGAGCAGTACTTC CASSPDRVFEQYF
TRBJ1-2 TRBV25-1 few . TGTGCCAGCAGGCCTCCTGCTCCGGGCTATGGCTACACCTTC CASRPPAPGYGYTF
TRBJ1-3 TRBV7-9 . . TGTGCCAGCAGCACCCCGACAGGCCTACGCTCTGGAAACACCATATATTTT CASSTPTGLRSGNTIYF
TRBJ2-7 TRBV4-1 few . TGCGCCAGCAGCGAAGAACTAGCCTCCTCCTACGAGCAGTACTTC CASSEELASSYEQYF
TRBJ1-5 TRBV19 . TRBD1 TGTGCCAGTATGAGGGGGGACAGTGTTTTTCAGCCCCAGCATTTT CASMRGDSVFQPQHF
TRBJ1-1 TRBV6-5 few . TGTGCCAGCACCGGGCGGGGGGCCGGGAACACTGAAGCTTTCTTT CASTGRGAGNTEAFF
TRBJ1-5 TRBV11-2 . . TGTGCCAGCAGCTTATGGGGGGAGGGCAATCAGCCCCAGCATTTT CASSLWGEGNQPQHF
TRBJ1-2 TRBV5-4 . TRBD1 TGTGCCAGCAGCTTCGGGACAGGGGCCACCACTAACTATGGCTACACCTTC CASSFGTGATTNYGYTF
TRBJ2-7 TRBV5-1 . . TGCGCCAGCAGCTTGGGGGCGACAGGCAACGAGCAGTACTTC CASSLGATGNEQYF
TRBJ1-1 TRBV6-5 . . TGTGCCAGCAGGGATGGACAAGTCAATGGTGAAGCTTTCTTT CASRDGQVNGEAFF
TRBJ1-2 TRBV5-4 . . TGTGCCAGCAGAGATCCGGGACTTACTAACTATGGCTACACCTTC CASRDPGLTNYGYTF
TRBJ1-1 TRBV11-2 . TRBD1 TGTGCCAGCAGCTTAGACTCGGAGGGGGCGAGGACTGAAGCTTTCTTT CASSLDSEGARTEAFF
TRBJ2-3 TRBV19 . TRBD2 TGTGCCAGTAGTACCTCGGAACGGACTAGTCATACGCAGTATTTT CASSTSERTSHTQYF
TRBJ2-7 TRBV19 . TRBD1 TGTGCCAGTAGTATTGATGGCAGGGGGCTCTACGAGCAGTACTTC CASSIDGRGLYEQYF
TRBJ1-2 TRBV5-6 . . TGTGCCAGCAGCTTGGCCCAGGGGTCCTTCTATGGCTACACCTTC CASSLAQGSFYGYTF
TRBJ1-5 TRBV6-5 few . TGTGCCAGCGGGCAGGGCGGTCAGCCCCAGCATTTT CASGQGGQPQHF
TRBJ1-2 TRBV12-5 few . TGTGCTAGTGGTTTGGTAACAGGAGCTAACTATGGCTACACCTTC CASGLVTGANYGYTF
TRBJ1-2 TRBV7-9 once TRBD1 TGTGCCAGCAGTCGCGGGACAGAATATGGCTACACCTTC CASSRGTEYGYTF
TRBJ2-7 TRBV7-9 . TRBD1 TGTGCCAGCAGCTGGACAGGGTACGAGCAGTACTTC CASSWTGYEQYF
TRBJ1-4 TRBV9 . TRBD1 TGTGCCAGCAGCCAATCCCAGGGGGCGAGTGAAAAACTGTTTTTT CASSQSQGASEKLFF
TRBJ1-4 TRBV2 . . TGTGCCAGCAGTGGCACAGGAGAAAAACTGTTTTTT CASSGTGEKLFF
TRBJ1-4 TRBV5-1 . TRBD1 TGCGCCGGCGAATCATCGGACAGGGGAAACCTACTAAATGAAAAACTGTTTTTT CAGESSDRGNLLNEKLFF
TRBJ2-1 TRBV9 . TRBD2 TGTGCCAGCAGCGTCGGCGGGGGGGCAGGATACAATGAGCAGTTCTTC CASSVGGGAGYNEQFF
TRBJ2-1 TRBV6-1 . TRBD2 TGTGCCAGCAGTGAAGAGGCGGGAGGGAGAGACAATGAGCAGTTCTTC CASSEEAGGRDNEQFF
TRBJ2-3 TRBV7-7 . TRBD2 TGTGCCAGCAGCCCTAGACTAGCGGGGCGCGCAGATACGCAGTATTTT CASSPRLAGRADTQYF
TRBJ2-1 TRBV27 . TRBD2 TGTGCCAGCAGTTTAGGGCTAGCGGGGACCTACAATGAGCAGTTCTTC CASSLGLAGTYNEQFF
TRBJ2-1 TRBV27 . . TGTGCCAGCAGTTCGCGTGAATACAATGAGCAGTTCTTC CASSSREYNEQFF
TRBJ1-4 TRBV7-9 . . TGTGCCAGCAGCTTAGCGGTGGGGCCTCCAGGGAATGAAAAACTGTTTTTT CASSLAVGPPGNEKLFF
TRBJ2-7 TRBV7-9 . TRBD1 TGTGCCAGCAGCTTCCAGATGACAGGGGAACTCTACGAGCAGTACTTC CASSFQMTGELYEQYF
TRBJ2-7 TRBV7-9 few . TGTGCCAGCAGCTCCCCGGACACCGCCTACGAGCAGTACTTC CASSSPDTAYEQYF
TRBJ2-7 TRBV7-2 . TRBD1 TGTGCCAGCAGCCTGCAGGGGGCAATCTACGAGCAGTACTTC CASSLQGAIYEQYF
TRBJ1-2 TRBV7-3 . . TGTGCCAGCAGCTTAGCCACAGCCCTTTGGGGCTACACCTTC CASSLATALWGYTF
TRBJ2-1 TRBV7-6 . . TGTGCCAGCAGCTTAGAGCCCGACTCCTACAATGAGCAGTTCTTC CASSLEPDSYNEQFF
TRBJ2-1 TRBV12-5 . . TGTGCTAGTGGTTTGGCCCCGACAGTCTACAATGAGCAGTTCTTC CASGLAPTVYNEQFF